Listed below are T cell receptor beta chains from one sample, sequenced in a study of blood T cell repertoires in COVID-19. Method: immunoSEQ multiplex PCR; TCRdb's copy keeps in-frame clones and lacks some. The table shows 30,000 to 40,000 clones, with about 88% occurring only once. Input material: peripheral blood. All receptors come from an older man with acute or convalescent COVID-19. CDR3s include the opening cysteine and the closing phenylalanine or tryptophan. D genes are given only for firm matches. The listing skips clone size in some rows; elsewhere it reads once, few, many or a size class.

j_gene	abundance	v_gene	d_gene	CDR3aa	CDR3nt
TRBJ2-1	NA	TRBV21-1	NA	CASSTPSGRAGQFF	TGTGCCAGCAGCACCCCTAGCGGGAGGGCCGGGCAGTTCTTC
TRBJ2-4	once	TRBV6-5	NA	CASSYSRGEDIQYF	TGTGCCAGCAGTTACTCGAGAGGGGAGGACATTCAGTACTTC
TRBJ2-1	NA	TRBV11-3	TRBD2	CASSREMGGASYNEQFF	TGTGCCAGCAGCCGAGAGATGGGAGGGGCCTCCTACAATGAGCAGTTCTTC
TRBJ1-5	NA	TRBV19	TRBD1	CASKRDRATSNQPQHF	TGTGCCAGTAAGAGGGACAGGGCTACGAGCAATCAGCCCCAGCATTTT
TRBJ2-7	NA	TRBV7-2	NA	CASSLVGALGYEQYF	TGTGCCAGCAGCTTAGTTGGGGCCCTGGGGTACGAGCAGTACTTC
TRBJ1-2	NA	TRBV19	NA	CASTKGENGYTF	TGTGCCAGTACGAAGGGGGAGAATGGCTACACCTTC
TRBJ2-6	NA	TRBV3-1/TRBV3-2	NA	CASSHQGTGANVLTF	TGTGCCAGCAGCCACCAGGGAACTGGGGCCAACGTCCTGACTTTC
TRBJ2-3	NA	TRBV19	NA	CASSMQGAGTDTQYF	TGTGCCAGTAGTATGCAGGGCGCTGGCACAGATACGCAGTATTTT
TRBJ2-3	NA	TRBV13	NA	CASSFPGVDTQYF	TGTGCCAGCAGCTTTCCAGGGGTAGATACGCAGTATTTT
TRBJ2-5	once	TRBV27	TRBD2	CASSLGLAGLETQYF	TGTGCCAGCAGTCTAGGACTAGCGGGGTTGGAGACCCAGTACTTC
TRBJ1-4	NA	TRBV3-1/TRBV3-2	TRBD1	CASSQLDRLLFF	TGTGCCAGCAGCCAACTGGACAGGCTATTGTTTTTT
TRBJ1-1	NA	TRBV20-1	NA	CSASEGSGPEAFF	TGCAGTGCTAGTGAGGGAAGCGGCCCTGAAGCTTTCTTT
TRBJ2-5	NA	TRBV16	NA	CASSQSGAKETQYF	TGTGCCAGCAGCCAATCCGGAGCCAAAGAGACCCAGTACTTC
TRBJ2-5	few	TRBV27	TRBD2	CASSLGGVGAGGTQYF	TGTGCCAGCAGTTTAGGCGGAGTTGGGGCGGGAGGGACCCAGTACTTC
TRBJ2-7	NA	TRBV18	NA	CASSRGGRGAPYEQYF	TGTGCCAGCTCACGGGGGGGGCGCGGGGCGCCCTACGAGCAGTACTTC
TRBJ2-7	NA	TRBV15	NA	CATSRGTDSRYEQYF	TGTGCCACCAGCAGAGGGACAGACTCTCGGTACGAGCAGTACTTC
TRBJ2-1	NA	TRBV28	TRBD1	CASSTRETGTYNEQFF	TGTGCCAGCAGTACCAGAGAGACAGGGACCTACAATGAGCAGTTCTTC
TRBJ1-1	NA	TRBV12-3/TRBV12-4	NA	CASSLQANTEAFF	TGTGCCAGCAGTCTCCAGGCGAACACTGAAGCTTTCTTT
TRBJ2-1	NA	TRBV5-8	TRBD2	CASSFSGTSGEQFF	TGTGCCAGCAGCTTTTCCGGGACTAGCGGGGAGCAGTTCTTC
TRBJ1-1	NA	TRBV5-1	TRBD1	CASSRDRGLEAFF	TGCGCCAGCAGCCGGGACAGGGGGCTTGAAGCTTTCTTT
TRBJ2-1	NA	TRBV4-2	TRBD2	CASSQGTSGSPYNEQFF	TGTGCCAGCAGCCAGGGGACTAGCGGCAGTCCGTACAATGAGCAGTTCTTC
TRBJ2-3	NA	TRBV4-2	NA	CASSQARRGTSTDTQYF	TGTGCCAGCAGCCAAGCTAGACGGGGGACTAGCACAGATACGCAGTATTTT
TRBJ1-2	NA	TRBV27	TRBD1	CATGQVYGYTF	TGTGCCACAGGACAGGTATATGGCTACACCTTC
TRBJ1-2	NA	TRBV11-2	TRBD1	CASSSHLQGPNYGYTF	TGTGCCAGCAGCTCCCATTTACAGGGGCCTAACTATGGCTACACCTTC
TRBJ2-2	NA	TRBV9	NA	CASSARRGLNTGELFF	TGTGCCAGCAGCGCCCGGCGGGGGCTAAACACCGGGGAGCTGTTTTTT
TRBJ1-2	few	TRBV9	NA	CASSVDATGEGYTF	TGTGCCAGCAGCGTAGATGCGACAGGAGAGGGCTACACCTTC
TRBJ1-5	few	TRBV19	NA	CASSIGTGISPQHF	TGTGCCAGTAGTATAGGCACAGGAATTTCGCCCCAGCATTTT
TRBJ1-5	NA	TRBV4-2	TRBD1	CASSQRQGENQPQHF	TGTGCCAGCAGCCAACGACAGGGGGAAAATCAGCCCCAGCATTTT
TRBJ1-5	NA	TRBV6-5	TRBD1	CASKGAWSNQPQHF	TGTGCCAGCAAGGGGGCGTGGAGCAATCAGCCCCAGCATTTT
TRBJ1-2	NA	TRBV30	NA	CAWSQVLGYGYTF	TGTGCCTGGAGTCAGGTTCTTGGCTATGGCTACACCTTC
TRBJ1-5	NA	TRBV5-5	TRBD1	CASSRQGTAFRNQPQHF	TGTGCCAGCAGCCGGCAGGGGACAGCCTTTCGCAATCAGCCCCAGCATTTT
TRBJ1-4	few	TRBV7-8	NA	CASRRGVTTNEKLFF	TGTGCCAGCAGGCGCGGAGTTACAACTAATGAAAAACTGTTTTTT
TRBJ2-1	NA	TRBV4-3	TRBD2	CASSHLGTSGVNEQFF	TGCGCCAGCAGCCACCTCGGGACTAGCGGGGTGAATGAGCAGTTCTTC
TRBJ2-5	once	TRBV19	TRBD1	CASSIEGAYQETQYF	TGTGCCAGTAGTATTGAGGGGGCATACCAAGAGACCCAGTACTTC
TRBJ1-4	once	TRBV7-3	NA	CASSPSGGVYEKLFF	TGTGCCAGCAGCCCCTCGGGAGGGGTTTATGAAAAACTGTTTTTT
TRBJ1-5	NA	TRBV29-1	NA	CSVGSGTYQPQHF	TGCAGCGTTGGGAGCGGAACCTATCAGCCCCAGCATTTT
TRBJ2-1	once	TRBV25-1	TRBD1	CASSDTGTGGGVEQFF	TGTGCCAGCAGTGACACCGGGACAGGGGGTGGGGTTGAGCAGTTCTTC
TRBJ1-3	NA	TRBV4-1	NA	CASSRDSNSGNTIYF	TGCGCCAGCAGCCGCGACTCGAACTCTGGAAACACCATATATTTT
TRBJ2-3	NA	TRBV6-1	TRBD1	CASSEAGGETDTQYF	TGTGCCAGCAGTGAAGCAGGGGGCGAAACAGATACGCAGTATTTT
TRBJ2-7	NA	TRBV2	NA	CASRERDFFSYEQYF	TGTGCCAGCAGGGAACGGGACTTCTTCTCCTACGAGCAGTACTTC
TRBJ2-1	NA	TRBV27	TRBD2	CASSPRGRMGYNEQFF	TGTGCCAGCAGTCCACGCGGGAGGATGGGTTACAATGAGCAGTTCTTC
TRBJ1-3	once	TRBV7-8	NA	CASTNSGNTIYF	TGTGCCAGCACCAACTCTGGAAACACCATATATTTT
TRBJ2-7	once	TRBV29-1	TRBD1	CSVVIKGAGEQYF	TGCAGCGTTGTTATTAAGGGGGCTGGCGAGCAGTACTTC
TRBJ2-3	NA	TRBV7-3	TRBD2	CASCLGLAGPDTQFF	TGTGCCAGCTGCTTGGGACTAGCGGGGCCAGATACGCAGTTTTTT
TRBJ1-2	NA	TRBV5-8	TRBD1	CASSRGQEGYGYTF	TGTGCCAGCAGCCGGGGACAGGAGGGGTATGGCTACACCTTC
TRBJ1-2	NA	TRBV19	TRBD1	CASVDRASQGYTF	TGTGCCAGCGTTGACAGGGCATCCCAGGGCTACACCTTC
TRBJ2-5	NA	TRBV27	NA	CASSFEVGETQYF	TGTGCCAGCAGTTTCGAAGTCGGGGAGACCCAGTACTTC
TRBJ2-2	NA	TRBV5-1	TRBD2	CASAGGAVTGELFF	TGCGCCAGCGCGGGGGGGGCCGTCACCGGGGAGCTGTTTTTT
TRBJ2-3	NA	TRBV3-1/TRBV3-2	NA	CASSQDPVGTDTQYF	TGTGCCAGCAGCCAAGACCCCGTAGGCACAGATACGCAGTATTTT
TRBJ1-1	NA	TRBV10-3	NA	CAISDDRGWAEAFF	TGTGCCATCAGTGACGATCGGGGGTGGGCTGAAGCTTTCTTT
TRBJ1-6	NA	TRBV7-2	NA	CASSLGSGDPLHF	TGTGCCAGCAGCTTAGGTTCAGGGGACCCCCTCCACTTT
TRBJ1-5	NA	TRBV5-1	NA	CASSLGGGQDQPQHF	TGCGCCAGCAGCTTGGGCGGCGGGCAGGATCAGCCCCAGCATTTT
TRBJ2-3	NA	TRBV7-2	NA	CASSLRQGGSTDTQYF	TGTGCCAGCAGCTTACGCCAGGGGGGTAGCACAGATACGCAGTATTTT
TRBJ2-1	NA	TRBV11-3	TRBD2	CASSRREGTEDEQFF	TGTGCCAGCTCTAGGCGGGAGGGCACGGAGGACGAGCAGTTCTTC
TRBJ2-7	NA	TRBV6-5	TRBD1	CASRPWDSSYEQYF	TGTGCCAGCAGGCCCTGGGACAGTTCCTACGAGCAGTACTTC